One sample yielded the 27 T cell receptor beta chains listed below, sequenced in a study of regulatory T cells in long-lasting Graves disease. CDR3 regions were amplified by Arm-PCR using iRepertoire HTBI primers to build TCR beta libraries. In TCRdb, the multiplex PCR reads were re-called with MiXCR into one record per CDR3 protein. The sample shows 410,000 or so distinct CDR3 sequences, just under 15% of them seen only once. The time point: newly diagnosed GD, antithyroid drugs for less than 3 months. From RNA extracted from PBMCs, the TCR library was made. These data also featured in a second study, about T cells in Graves' hyperthyroidism and ophthalmopathy.

Sequences were derived from peripheral blood mononuclear cells (PBMCs), sampled at new diagnosis, from a patient treated with antithyroid drugs. Source of these receptors: a woman aged 25 to 39 with Graves disease.

This rearrangement joins TRBV5-1 to TRBJ1-1; 10 positions match TRBD1. In germline, CDR1 is SGHRS, CDR2 YFSETQ. The CDR3 length is 15 residues. J lost 1 base, V lost 3 bases, and 3 bases had no gene match. The CDR3 here is CASSWGQGSNTEAFF. The CDR3 DNA sequence: TGCGCCAGCAGCTGGGGACAGGGGTCGAACACTGAAGCTTTCTTT.

The table lists this clonotype with many counts. The chain links TRBV4-2 to TRBJ1-1, with a weak D call TRBD1 (5 bases). Trimming pared 7 bases from V and 0 bases from J, leaving 21 bases between. The length of the CDR3 is 17 residues. Per germline, CDR1 LGHNA and CDR2 YNFKEQ. DNA for the CDR3: TGTGCCAGCACCCTTGAGGGAGTTGGGGGTATGAACACTGAAGCTTTCTTT. Residues: CASTLEGVGGMNTEAFF.

V usage is TRBV29-1 and J usage is TRBJ2-1; 12 bases are shared with TRBD2. Germline V lookup: CDR1 SQVTM, CDR2 ANQGSEA. This CDR3 spans 14 amino acids. V trimming: 4 bases; J trimming: 4 bases; junction bases outside the gene matches: 2. CDR3: CSVGLAGVYNEQFF. CDR3 DNA sequence: TGCAGCGTTGGACTAGCGGGAGTTTACAATGAGCAGTTCTTC.

The V and J genes are TRBV7-2 and TRBJ2-7, with 9 bases identical to TRBD1. The germline gives CDR1 SGHTA, CDR2 FQGNSA. The CDR3 is 15 amino acids. V shed 5 bases and J 3 bases; nucleotides not matched to a gene: 8. The CDR3 sequence is CASSATGTGLYEQYF. The CDR3 DNA is TGTGCCAGCAGCGCAACCGGGACAGGGCTCTACGAGCAGTACTTC.

The table lists this clonotype with many counts. The chain recombines TRBV27 with TRBJ2-7; 12 positions match TRBD2. The CDR3 loop spans 15 amino acids. With 3 bases clipped from V and 5 bases from J, the junction kept 5 bases outside the gene matches. The germline CDR1 and CDR2 sequences are MNHEY and SMNVEV (reference sequence). The CDR3 bases are TGTGCCAGCAGTTTTCGGACTAGCGGGAACGACGAGCAGTACTTC. Its translation is CASSFRTSGNDEQYF.

This clonotype was found a few times. The CDR3 is CASRTIPGQGFHEQYF. CDR3 DNA sequence: TGTGCCAGCAGAACTATCCCGGGACAGGGGTTCCACGAGCAGTACTTC. This chain joins TRBV6-1 and TRBJ2-7; TRBD1 matches at 10 bases. Germline V gene sequence: CDR1 MNHNS, CDR2 SASEGT. J lost 5 bases, V lost 6 bases, and 13 bases had no gene match. The CDR3 runs to 16 residues.

The table lists this clonotype with many counts. V and J are TRBV5-1 and TRBJ2-3; D remains unclear. CDR3 length: 13 amino acids. The V end lost 1 base, the J end lost 11 bases, and 14 bases lay between the germline ends. Germline CDR1 is SGHRS and CDR2 is YFSETQ. The CDR3 spells CASSLKSDLRQYF. The CDR3 DNA reads TGCGCCAGCAGCTTGAAGAGCGACCTTCGGCAGTATTTT.

This clonotype appeared a few times. The rearrangement links TRBV30 to TRBJ1-3; no reliable D call. V was shortened by 5 bases and J by 3 bases, with 11 bases between the two germline ends. The CDR3 sequence is 13 residues long. Germline-derived CDR1 and CDR2 are GTSNPN and SVGIG (reference sequence). Here the CDR3 reads CAWVRRGGNTIYF. For the CDR3, the DNA is TGTGCCTGGGTCCGAAGAGGTGGAAACACCATATATTTT.

The rearrangement uses TRBV6-1 and TRBJ1-5; no firm D call. CDR3 size: 16 residues. The V and J ends lost 6 bases and 4 bases respectively, with 19 bases between them. Germline values: CDR1 MNHNS, CDR2 SASEGT. CDR3 protein: CASRDVRLGGNQPQHF. The CDR3 DNA sequence: TGTGCCAGCAGAGACGTAAGGTTGGGCGGTAATCAGCCCCAGCATTTT.

This clonotype was detected many times. The chain has TRBV7-9 and TRBJ2-5; D assignment may be TRBD1 or TRBD2 (5 bases each). CDR3 size: 13 residues. From germline, CDR1 is SEHNR and CDR2 FQNEAQ (reference sequence). Trimming took 4 bases from V and 7 from J, leaving 13 bases between them. CDR3 DNA: TGTGCCAGCAGCTCAGGGACCGAGGGGACCCAGTACTTC. The encoded protein is CASSSGTEGTQYF.

There are many counts of this clonotype. V is TRBV11-2 and J is TRBJ2-7; D not resolved. The CDR3 loop spans 15 amino acids. Per the germline V gene, CDR1 is SGHAT and CDR2 is FQNNGV. Trimming shortened V by 4 bases and J by 0 bases, and 13 bases separated the two germline ends. CDR3 region: CASSSGTASSYEQYF. For the CDR3, the DNA is TGTGCCAGCAGCTCTGGCACCGCGAGCTCCTACGAGCAGTACTTC.

The chain has TRBV6-2 or TRBV6-3 and TRBJ1-5; D not certain. The CDR3 is 16 residues long. Per germline, CDR1 MNHEY and CDR2 SVGEGT. Trimming shortened V by 6 bases and J by 0 bases, and 15 bases separated the two germline ends. DNA of the CDR3: TGTGCCAGCAGACCCTCTGGCAGTTATAGCAATCAGCCCCAGCATTTT. Translated, it gives CASRPSGSYSNQPQHF.

About this clonotype itself: A far larger clone is a single base away, which makes a read error likely. V and J are TRBV11-1 and TRBJ2-7; 10 nucleotides align to TRBD2. This CDR3 contains 15 residues. The V gene end was trimmed by 11 bases and the J gene end by 7 bases; junction bases not matched to a gene: 17. Germline CDR1 reads SGHAT; CDR2 reads FQDESV (reference sequence). The CDR3 spells CAVTRTSGSSDEQYF. DNA of the CDR3: TGTGCCGTAACCCGGACTAGCGGCTCCTCGGATGAGCAGTACTTC.

Turning to this clonotype: A much larger clone is a single base away; this may be a read error. The chain combines TRBV3-1 with TRBJ2-7; a weak D match, TRBD2 (6 bases). CDR1 LGHDT and CDR2 YNNKEL come from the germline V gene (reference sequence). The CDR3 has 13 amino acids. The CDR3 coding sequence is TGTGCCAGCAGTAGGAGGGAGTACTACAAGCAGTACTTC. Translation: CASSRREYYKQYF.

V is TRBV15 and J is TRBJ2-7; 12 bases match TRBD2. This CDR3 has 14 residues. Germline values: CDR1 LNHNV, CDR2 YYDKDF (reference sequence). V lost 5 bases, J lost 6 bases, and 5 bases stayed unmatched. The CDR3 coding sequence is TGTGCCACCAGCTTGACTAGCGGGAGAACCGAGCAGTACTTC. This sequence encodes CATSLTSGRTEQYF.

At least ten counts were recorded for this clonotype. V is TRBV30 and J is TRBJ2-1; TRBD2 matches at 12 bases. This CDR3 region has 14 residues. CDR1 and CDR2 (germline): GTSNPN, SVGIG (reference sequence). The V segment lost 7 bases and the J segment 6 bases; nucleotides outside the gene matches: 7. The CDR3: CASATSGSTNEQFF. In DNA form, the CDR3 reads TGTGCCTCCGCGACTAGCGGGAGCACCAATGAGCAGTTCTTC.

The chain carries TRBV24-1 and TRBJ2-2, with TRBD1 as a possible D gene (5 bases). Trimming left V 1 base short and J 4 bases short, with 9 bases between. The CDR3 spans 15 residues. CDR1 and CDR2 (germline): KGHDR, SFDVKD. Here the CDR3 reads CATSDFGAPTGELFF. DNA of the CDR3: TGTGCCACCAGTGATTTTGGGGCACCCACCGGGGAGCTGTTTTTT.

This clonotype occurred many times. As DNA, the CDR3 is TGTGCCAGCAGCTGGGGAGGGAGCCCGCCCCAGCATTTT. Amino acid sequence: CASSWGGSPPQHF. The chain recombines TRBV7-2 with TRBJ1-5; D gene uncertain. Germline CDR1 SGHTA, CDR2 FQGNSA. V lost 4 bases, J lost 9 bases, and 13 bases lay in between. The CDR3 sequence is 13 residues long.

This clonotype was observed many times. The V call is TRBV7-8, the J call TRBJ2-2; D is possibly TRBD1 (5 bases). Looked up from germline, CDR1 is SGHVS and CDR2 is FQNEAQ. The CDR3 sequence is 17 residues long. The V end was cut by 0 bases, the J end by 4 bases, with 15 bases between. The CDR3 DNA is TGTGCCAGCAGCTTAGCCCCGATTGACAGATTCACCGGGGAGCTGTTTTTT. This codes for CASSLAPIDRFTGELFF.

A word on this clonotype: One junction end does not reproduce the germline sequence, and a read error may be involved. The V gene is TRBV6-5, the J gene TRBJ2-5; TRBD1 might be the D (7 bases). The CDR3 is 19 amino acids. The germline gives CDR1 MNHEY, CDR2 SVGAGI. DNA of the CDR3: TGTGCCGGCAGTTACTCGGAGGGGGCTGGAGGGATCCCCCGGGGGACCCAGTACTTC. Translated: CAGSYSEGAGGIPRGTQYF.

This clonotype turned up a few times. The chain links TRBV30 to TRBJ1-4; no clear D. This CDR3 has 16 residues. The germline V gene encodes CDR1 GTSNPN and CDR2 SVGIG (reference sequence). The V gene lost 0 bases and the J gene lost 4 bases, with 15 bases spanning the gap. CDR3 DNA sequence: TGTGCCTGGAGTGTGAAAGGTGCCATCCTTAATGAAAAACTGTTTTTT. It translates to CAWSVKGAILNEKLFF.

The chain joins TRBV11-1 to TRBJ2-1; D perhaps matches TRBD1 (5 bases). The V gene lost 5 bases and the J gene lost 10 bases, with 12 bases spanning the gap. Germline V gene lookup returns CDR1 SGHAT and CDR2 FQDESV (reference sequence). This CDR3 has 12 amino acids. The CDR3 spells CASSASTDEQFF. The CDR3 DNA reads as TGTGCCAGCAGCGCCTCGACAGACGAGCAGTTCTTC. Full variable domain (rest looked up from reference TRBV11-1 and TRBJ2-1): EAEVAQSPRYKITEKSQAVAFWCDPISGHATLYWYRQILGQGPELLVQFQDESVVDDSQLPKDRFSAERLKGVDSTLKIQPAELGDSAMYLCASSASTDEQFFGPGTRLTVL.

This clonotype was observed many times. The genes are TRBV27 and TRBJ2-7, with 7 bases identical to TRBD2. This CDR3 comprises 16 residues. CDR1 is MNHEY, CDR2 SMNVEV, per germline (reference sequence). V lost 1 base and J lost 2; bases outside the gene matches: 8. CDR3 residues: CASSLYALATTYEQYF. As DNA, the CDR3 is TGTGCCAGCAGTTTATACGCACTAGCGACCACCTACGAGCAGTACTTC.

About this clonotype: It is likely a read error, because the conserved phenylalanine at the end of the CDR3 is missing. This chain uses TRBV28 with TRBJ2-3; possible D gene TRBD2, 6 bases. The CDR3 is 15 amino acids. Germline values: CDR1 MDHEN, CDR2 SYDVKM. V was shortened by 6 bases and J by 4 bases, with 17 bases between the two germline ends. CDR3 sequence reads: CASSLRGRGADTQYL. The CDR3 region has the DNA TGTGCCAGCAGCTTACGGGGGAGAGGGGCAGATACGCAGTATCTT.

This clonotype showed up many times. The genes are TRBV2 and TRBJ2-3; TRBD2 matches 9 bases. After removal of 6 bases from V and 5 bases from J, the junction contained 12 bases not matched to a gene. CDR1 is SNHLY, CDR2 FYNNEI, per germline. The CDR3 runs to 16 residues. The chain's CDR3 is CASRRRLAEGVDTQYF. CDR3 nucleotides: TGTGCCAGCAGGAGGAGACTAGCGGAGGGGGTAGATACGCAGTATTTT.

This clonotype showed up just a few times. The V gene is TRBV7-9, the J gene TRBJ2-4; D remains ambiguous. Germline V CDR1 and CDR2: SEHNR, FQNEAQ (reference sequence). V was cut by 1 base and J by 2 bases, with 12 bases left in between. This CDR3 spans 16 amino acids. This CDR3 reads CASSLVVWDSKNIQYF. For the CDR3, the DNA is TGTGCCAGCAGCTTAGTAGTTTGGGATTCCAAAAACATTCAGTACTTC.

This clonotype has more than one count but fewer than ten. This chain links TRBV12-3 or TRBV12-4 with TRBJ2-1; TRBD1 might be the D (6 bases). V was pared by 3 bases and J by 4 bases, with 16 bases between. This CDR3 comprises 16 residues. The CDR3 here is CASSLSWDILYNEQFF. The CDR3 DNA follows: TGTGCCAGCAGTTTGAGTTGGGACATTCTATACAATGAGCAGTTCTTC.